These 18 T cell receptor beta chains originate from one sample sequenced in a study of control samples from healthy donors and cancer patients. Using immunoSEQ multiplex PCR, the repertoire was profiled, and TCRdb retains in-frame clones only, with some absent. The sample records 150,000 or so clones, approximately 94% being singletons. Sequencing was carried out using blood. These receptors were obtained from a man between 18 and 35 years old in good health.

The V call is TRBV6-5, the J call TRBJ2-5; D call uncertain. Trimming removed 1 base at V and 5 bases at J, with 2 bases between. Germline lookup yields CDR1 MNHEY and CDR2 SVGAGI. The length of the CDR3 is 11 residues. For the CDR3, the DNA is TGTGCCAGCAGTTACTTCGAGACCCAGTACTTC. Its protein product is CASSYFETQYF.

The chain is built from TRBV30 and TRBJ2-1; D remains ambiguous. This CDR3 contains 11 residues. Germline V gene lookup returns CDR1 GTSNPN and CDR2 SVGIG (reference sequence). Trimming left V 5 bases short and J 12 bases short, with 14 bases between. The CDR3 loop is CAWGKELGQFF. Written as DNA, the CDR3 is TGTGCCTGGGGAAAAGAATTGGGGCAGTTCTTC. The variable domain in full, with the rest retrieved from reference TRBV30 and TRBJ2-1, is SQTIHQWPATLVQPVGSPLSLECTVEGTSNPNLYWYRQAAGRGLQLLFYSVGIGQISSEVPQNLSASRPQDRQFILSSKKLLLSDSGFYLCAWGKELGQFFGPGTRLTVL.

V usage is TRBV3-1 (or the pseudogene TRBV3-2) and J usage is TRBJ2-2; D may match TRBD1 or TRBD2 (5 bases each). The CDR3 is made up of 17 amino acids. V was shortened by 5 bases and J by 7 bases, with 23 bases between the two germline ends. Per the germline V gene, CDR1 is LGHDT and CDR2 is YNNKEL (reference sequence). CDR3 sequence reads: CASSASPREGYNGELFF. The CDR3, as DNA: TGTGCCAGCAGCGCAAGCCCCCGCGAGGGGTATAACGGGGAGCTGTTTTTT.

The chain joins TRBV10-3 to TRBJ1-6, with no clear D. Trimming took off 9 bases at V and 8 bases at J, with 14 bases between the two ends. CDR1 is ENHRY, CDR2 SYGVKD, per germline. The CDR3 spans 13 residues. CDR3 nucleotides: TGTGCCATTTCGTGGGATGGGGATTCACCCCTCCACTTT. Its protein product is CAISWDGDSPLHF.

This clone was seen a few times. The V call is TRBV7-9, the J call TRBJ1-5; the D is unclear. The germline V gene has CDR1 SEHNR and CDR2 FQNEAQ (reference sequence). CDR3 length: 13 residues. Between the trimmed V and J ends, which lost 1 base and 5 bases, there was a span of 6 bases. Written as DNA, the CDR3 is TGTGCCAGCAGCTTAGGGAAGTATCAGCCCCAGCATTTT. It translates to CASSLGKYQPQHF.

With respect to this clone: The junction departs from germline at one end; a sequencing error may be responsible. The chain is built from TRBV7-7 and TRBJ2-5; 10 bases match TRBD2. CDR1 and CDR2 from the germline V gene are SSHAT and FNYEAQ (reference sequence). The CDR3 is 15 amino acids. CDR3 amino acids: CASSLERGGEETQYF. In nucleotides, the CDR3 is TGTGCTAGCAGCTTGGAGCGGGGGGGCGAGGAGACCCAGTACTTC.

This clone was seen a handful of times. The gene calls are TRBV10-2 and TRBJ1-5, with TRBD1 matching 10 bases. Per the germline V gene, CDR1 is WSHSY and CDR2 is SAAADI. After removal of 6 bases from V and 2 bases from J, the junction contained 10 bases not matched to a gene. The CDR3 has 17 residues. The DNA for the CDR3 is TGCGCCAGCAGCCTGACGCGGACAGGGGGAGGCAATCAGCCCCAGCATTTT. Translation gives CASSLTRTGGGNQPQHF.

The V gene is TRBV30, the J gene TRBJ2-3; TRBD2 agrees at 8 bases. CDR1 and CDR2 (germline): GTSNPN, SVGIG (reference sequence). The CDR3 totals 13 residues. J was trimmed by 0 bases and V by 4 bases; bases with no gene match: 0. The CDR3 nucleotides read TGTGCCTGGAAGCGGGAGAGCACAGATACGCAGTATTTT. It specifies CAWKRESTDTQYF.

This chain connects TRBV4-1 to TRBJ2-1; a weak D match, TRBD1 (6 bases). The CDR3 is 15 residues long. Between the trimmed V and J ends, which lost 4 bases and 6 bases, there was a span of 16 bases. Germline V gene sequence: CDR1 MGHRA, CDR2 YSYEKL. CDR3 nucleotide sequence: TGCGCCAGCAGCCGAAGACAGGACACGGGCAATGAGCAGTTCTTC. Its protein is CASSRRQDTGNEQFF.

The chain is built from TRBV9 and TRBJ2-1; D may be TRBD2 (5 bases). Germline V gene data show CDR1 as SGDLS and CDR2 as YYNGEE. This CDR3 spans 15 amino acids. V lost 0 bases and J 3 bases, leaving 10 bases between the germline ends. The CDR3 spells CASSVVWENYNEQFF. CDR3 coding DNA: TGTGCCAGCAGCGTAGTTTGGGAGAACTACAATGAGCAGTTCTTC. Looking up the rest from reference TRBV9 and TRBJ2-1 gives the full variable domain: DSGVTQTPKHLITATGQRVTLRCSPRSGDLSVYWYQQSLDQGLQFLIQYYNGEERAKGNILERFSAQQFPDLHSELNLSSLELGDSALYFCASSVVWENYNEQFFGPGTRLTVL.

This clone came up once. This sequence joins TRBV4-2 and TRBJ2-4, with D unresolved. The CDR3 loop spans 15 amino acids. CDR1 and CDR2 (germline): LGHNA, YNFKEQ. V was trimmed by 0 bases and J by 7 bases, leaving 13 bases between them. The CDR3 is CASSQDTPVLNIQYF. DNA of the CDR3: TGTGCCAGCAGCCAAGATACACCGGTTCTTAACATTCAGTACTTC.

The V and J genes are TRBV4-3 and TRBJ2-7; D remains unclear. Germline V gene lookup returns CDR1 LGHNA and CDR2 YSLEER. Trimming stripped 0 bases from V and 1 base from J, with 7 bases between. The CDR3 spans 14 residues. The CDR3 sequence is CASSQDAQSYEQYF. In DNA form, the CDR3 reads TGCGCCAGCAGCCAAGACGCCCAGTCCTACGAGCAGTACTTC.

The chain carries TRBV18 and TRBJ1-2; TRBD1 agrees at 9 bases. Losses at the gene ends were 6 bases for V and 0 bases for J; bases not matched to a gene: 5. Germline-derived CDR1 and CDR2 are KGHSH and LQKENI. The CDR3 runs to 15 residues. CDR3 in DNA: TGTGCCAGCTCCTTTGGACAGGGGACTAACTATGGCTACACCTTC. Amino acid sequence: CASSFGQGTNYGYTF. The variable domain in full, with the rest retrieved from reference TRBV18 and TRBJ1-2, is NAGVMQNPRHLVRRRGQEARLRCSPMKGHSHVYWYRQLPEEGLKFMVYLQKENIIDESGMPKERFSAEFPKEGPSILRIQQVVRGDSAAYFCASSFGQGTNYGYTFGSGTRLTVV.

This sequence joins TRBV30 and TRBJ1-1; no firm D call. V lost 5 bases to trimming and J lost 1 base, with 11 bases between them. The CDR3 spans 13 residues. Per germline, CDR1 GTSNPN and CDR2 SVGIG (reference sequence). The CDR3 DNA is TGTGCCTGGGAACAGAACCCGAACACTGAAGCTTTCTTT. Protein product: CAWEQNPNTEAFF.

The V call is TRBV6-5, the J call TRBJ2-1; 8 bases fit TRBD1. Trimming cost V 6 bases and J 7 bases; bases outside gene matches: 8. This CDR3 region has 14 residues. Germline V gives CDR1 MNHEY, CDR2 SVGAGI. The CDR3 bases are TGTGCCAGCAGCTATCAGGGGGCTTATAATGAGCAGTTCTTC. Translated, it gives CASSYQGAYNEQFF.

With regard to this clone: At the DNA level, this CDR3 is encoded by other sequences in the same sample as well. The chain joins TRBV6-1 to TRBJ2-3; a possible D gene is TRBD2 (6 bases). Germline V gene lookup returns CDR1 MNHNS and CDR2 SASEGT. Trimming shortened V by 0 bases and J by 3 bases, and 7 bases separated the two germline ends. This CDR3 has 14 amino acids. This CDR3 reads CASSEAGRTDTQYF. DNA of the CDR3: TGTGCCAGCAGTGAAGCGGGGAGGACAGATACGCAGTATTTT.

The rearrangement joins TRBV6-5 to TRBJ2-7; 7 positions match TRBD1. Unmatched junction bases numbered 6, after V lost 6 bases and J lost 1 base. CDR3 size: 14 residues. Germline V gene data show CDR1 as MNHEY and CDR2 as SVGAGI. The CDR3 loop reads CASSRLGQSYEQYF. CDR3 nucleotide sequence: TGTGCCAGCAGCCGTCTGGGACAGTCCTACGAGCAGTACTTC.

The CDR3 sequence is CASSIGRDRGTEAFF. The CDR3 DNA reads TGTGCCAGTAGTATAGGGAGGGACAGAGGCACTGAAGCTTTCTTT. This chain links TRBV19 with TRBJ1-1, with 7 bases identical to TRBD1. Germline lookup yields CDR1 LNHDA and CDR2 SQIVND (reference sequence). V was clipped by 1 base and J by 4 bases; unmatched bases: 6. The CDR3 loop spans 15 amino acids.